This T cell receptor beta chain was sequenced in a study of CD8 T cells in ankylosing spondylitis. This CDR3 contains 13 residues. Germline-derived CDR1 and CDR2 are DFQATT and SNEGSKA (reference sequence). For TCR beta, libraries came from quantitative 5'-RACE with molecular barcodes. TCRdb recomputed calls from the 5' RACE reads with MiXCR, one row per CDR3 protein. This table has tens of thousands of distinct CDR3 sequences, roughly 27% appearing once. This clonotype was detected many times. As yet, its antigen is unknown. One end of the junction is discordant with germline, which a read error may explain. Overall study results and limits: In ankylosing spondylitis patients, matched synovial fluid reportedly showed significant enrichment of disease-linked clones. Clones that were linked to disease were CD8+ and were relatively rare in peripheral blood.

The sample was blood, either unsorted or a sorted T cell fraction (not recorded which). The origin of this receptor is a male donor with ankylosing spondylitis or in good health (not recorded which). The chain links TRBV20-1 to TRBJ1-2; TRBD1 matches at 9 bases. The CDR3 region has the DNA TGCAGTGCTCGAGAGGACAGGGGCAATGGCTACACCTTC. It codes for CSAREDRGNGYTF.